The 30 T cell receptor beta chains listed next were all sequenced from one sample in a study of OX40 agonist ivuxolimab in advanced cancers. The protocol was immunoSEQ multiplex PCR, while the TCRdb copy is restricted to in-frame clones and leaves out a portion. The sample has 75,000 to 90,000 clones, 92% seen once. The source material was CD4+ or CD8+ T cells sorted from blood, sampled in a trial of the OX40 agonist ivuxolimab. The source of these receptors is an adult with an advanced solid tumor such as melanoma, head and neck, liver or kidney cancer.

The chain joins TRBV18 to TRBJ1-1; TRBD1 might be the D (5 bases). V dropped 3 bases and J dropped 7 bases, with 9 bases sitting between them. CDR3 size: 12 residues. CDR1 and CDR2 (germline): KGHSH, LQKENI. In DNA form, the CDR3 reads TGTGCCAGCTCACCCGGGGGGGGTGAAGCTTTCTTT. As protein: CASSPGGGEAFF.

The genes are TRBV10-2 and TRBJ2-2; 14 positions agree with TRBD2. Trimming removed 6 bases from V and 5 bases from J; junction bases left unmatched: 8. This CDR3 comprises 17 residues. Germline values: CDR1 WSHSY, CDR2 SAAADI. CDR3 in DNA: TGCGCCAGCAGAGCCGGGACTAGCGGGAGAGGGACCGGGGAGCTGTTTTTT. Protein product: CASRAGTSGRGTGELFF.

This chain links TRBV5-1 with TRBJ2-2; D is perhaps TRBD2 (5 bases). V gave up 4 bases and J gave up 1 base, with 11 bases separating them. This CDR3 spans 15 amino acids. The germline CDR1 and CDR2 sequences are SGHRS and YFSETQ. In DNA form, the CDR3 reads TGCGCCAGCAGCCCCAGGACTGTGAACACCGGGGAGCTGTTTTTT. Its translation is CASSPRTVNTGELFF.

V usage is TRBV2 and J usage is TRBJ1-1, with D possibly being TRBD1 (6 bases). CDR3 length: 13 residues. In germline, CDR1 is SNHLY, CDR2 FYNNEI. The V end was cut by 7 bases, the J end by 0 bases, with 9 bases between. CDR3 in DNA: TGTGCCAGCAACAGGGTGATGAACACTGAAGCTTTCTTT. Protein: CASNRVMNTEAFF.

The rearrangement uses TRBV18 and TRBJ2-5, with 9 bases lining up with TRBD2. The V gene's germline CDR1 is KGHSH and CDR2 LQKENI. With 5 bases clipped from V and 0 bases from J, the junction kept 4 bases outside the gene matches. This CDR3 is built from 15 residues. The CDR3 bases are TGTGCCAGCTCAAGACTAGCGGATGACCAAGAGACCCAGTACTTC. It translates to CASSRLADDQETQYF.

This chain joins TRBV6-1 and TRBJ2-7; weak D call: TRBD1 (6 bases). Trimming pared 6 bases from V and 5 bases from J, leaving 20 bases between. CDR1 is MNHNS, CDR2 SASEGT, per germline. The CDR3 length is 15 residues. The CDR3 coding sequence is TGTGCCAGCAGACACCACAGGGCCCTACTGGACGAGCAGTACTTC. It yields the protein CASRHHRALLDEQYF.

V is TRBV5-4 and J is TRBJ2-7; D is unclear. Looked up from germline, CDR1 is SGHNT and CDR2 is YYREEE (reference sequence). Trimming left V 0 bases short and J 7 bases short, with 5 bases between. This CDR3 comprises 11 residues. CDR3 nucleotides: TGTGCCAGCAGCTTGGAATTGGAGCAGTACTTC. Amino acid sequence: CASSLELEQYF.

V and J are TRBV2 and TRBJ2-2; possible D gene TRBD1, 6 bases. CDR3 size: 18 residues. Germline CDR1 and CDR2: SNHLY and FYNNEI. Trimming left V 2 bases short and J 1 base short, with 17 bases between. The CDR3 nucleotides are TGTGCCAGCAGTGAAACTCTTAGCAGGGGCCGGAACACCGGGGAGCTGTTTTTT. It codes for CASSETLSRGRNTGELFF.

The V gene is TRBV28, the J gene TRBJ1-4; no clear D gene. Per germline, CDR1 MDHEN and CDR2 SYDVKM. The ends were cut back, 3 bases at V and 2 bases at J, with 10 bases in the middle. The CDR3 totals 15 residues. The CDR3 loop reads CASSFKGLTNEKLFF. CDR3 in DNA: TGTGCCAGCAGTTTTAAGGGTCTGACTAATGAAAAACTGTTTTTT.

The rearrangement joins TRBV30 to TRBJ1-3; D is possibly TRBD1 (6 bases). The CDR3 has 13 amino acids. The germline V gene has CDR1 GTSNPN and CDR2 SVGIG (reference sequence). The V and J ends lost 7 bases and 2 bases respectively, with 12 bases between them. CDR3 region: CAFRGNTGNTIYF. The CDR3 region has the DNA TGTGCCTTTAGGGGGAACACTGGAAACACCATATATTTT.

The chain has TRBV7-2 and TRBJ2-2; tentatively, D is TRBD2 (6 bases). V was pared by 2 bases and J by 4 bases, with 8 bases between. Germline CDR1 SGHTA, CDR2 FQGNSA. This CDR3 is 14 amino acids long. The chain's CDR3 is CASSLLASTGELFF. CDR3 DNA sequence: TGTGCCAGCAGCTTACTAGCGAGCACCGGGGAGCTGTTTTTT. The full variable domain, completed using reference TRBV7-2 and TRBJ2-2, is GAGVSQSPSNKVTEKGKDVELRCDPISGHTALYWYRQSLGQGLEFLIYFQGNSAPDKSGLPSDRFSAERTGGSVSTLTIQRTQQEDSAVYLCASSLLASTGELFFGEGSRLTVL.

The chain links TRBV10-3 to TRBJ1-6; D is undetermined. Germline lookup yields CDR1 ENHRY and CDR2 SYGVKD. Trimming shortened V by 3 bases and J by 8 bases, and 5 bases separated the two germline ends. The CDR3 length is 12 residues. CDR3 loop: CAISEPDSPLHF. The DNA of the CDR3 is TGTGCCATCAGTGAACCGGATTCACCCCTCCACTTT.

The rearrangement joins TRBV5-5 to TRBJ2-5; D might be TRBD2 (5 bases). Germline values: CDR1 SGHKS, CDR2 YYEKEE (reference sequence). V dropped 3 bases and J dropped 0 bases, with 9 bases sitting between them. The CDR3 runs to 14 residues. The CDR3 is CASSWARDQETQYF. As DNA, the CDR3 is TGTGCCAGCAGCTGGGCGCGGGACCAAGAGACCCAGTACTTC.

The chain uses TRBV28 and TRBJ1-5, with unresolved D. Germline values: CDR1 MDHEN, CDR2 SYDVKM. The CDR3 runs 13 residues. The germline V and J ends were trimmed by 8 bases and 1 base, with 9 bases remaining between them. This CDR3 is CASRRVSNQPQHF. The DNA for the CDR3 is TGTGCCAGCCGGAGGGTAAGCAATCAGCCCCAGCATTTT.

The chain recombines TRBV19 with TRBJ2-7; D gene uncertain. The V gene lost 7 bases and the J gene lost 5 bases, with 18 bases spanning the gap. Germline CDR1 reads LNHDA; CDR2 reads SQIVND (reference sequence). The CDR3 runs to 14 residues. In nucleotides, the CDR3 is TGTGCCAGTACCCCCGGGCGAACCCCCAACGAGCAGTACTTC. It codes for CASTPGRTPNEQYF.

This chain connects TRBV7-8 to TRBJ2-5; D gene unclear. CDR1 is SGHVS and CDR2 is FQNEAQ in the germline V gene. There are 13 residues in the CDR3. V lost 1 base and J 3 bases, leaving 6 bases between the germline ends. The CDR3 sequence is CASSLGQKETQYF. Here the CDR3 DNA reads TGTGCCAGCAGCTTAGGTCAAAAAGAGACCCAGTACTTC. The whole variable domain, filled in from reference TRBV7-8 and TRBJ2-5, reads GAGVSQSPRYKVAKRGQDVALRCDPISGHVSLFWYQQALGQGPEFLTYFQNEAQLDKSGLPSDRFFAERPEGSVSTLKIQRTQQEDSAVYLCASSLGQKETQYFGPGTRLLVL.

The chain recombines TRBV5-4 with TRBJ2-2; weak D call: TRBD1 (6 bases). The V gene's germline CDR1 is SGHNT and CDR2 YYREEE (reference sequence). CDR3 length equals 13 residues. V was shortened by 4 bases and J by 7 bases, with 11 bases between the two germline ends. CDR3 in DNA: TGTGCCAGCAGCACAGGGTATGACGGGGAGCTGTTTTTT. Its protein is CASSTGYDGELFF.

The chain is built from TRBV20-1 and TRBJ1-2; D ambiguous. The CDR3 runs 11 residues. Germline V lookup: CDR1 DFQATT, CDR2 SNEGSKA (reference sequence). Trimming removed 6 bases from V and 8 bases from J, with 13 bases in between. Here the CDR3 reads CSATDRYGYTF. For the CDR3, the DNA is TGCAGTGCCACGGACCGCTACGGCTACACCTTC.

Only a few counts were recorded for this clone. The chain's CDR3 is CASSPAGRPHEQYF. The DNA for the CDR3 is TGTGCCAGCAGCCCCGCAGGGAGGCCACACGAGCAGTACTTC. The chain recombines TRBV7-2 with TRBJ2-7; the D gene is possibly TRBD2 (6 bases). The germline V gene has CDR1 SGHTA and CDR2 FQGNSA. The ends were cut back, 5 bases at V and 5 bases at J, with 16 bases in the middle. The CDR3 contains 14 residues.

The chain couples TRBV6-1 to TRBJ2-1; weak D call: TRBD1 (5 bases). Germline CDR1 reads MNHNS; CDR2 reads SASEGT. CDR3 length equals 15 residues. V was pared by 6 bases and J by 0 bases, with 12 bases between. The CDR3, as DNA: TGTGCCAGCAGCGAAAGGGGCTTCTCCTACAATGAGCAGTTCTTC. It yields the protein CASSERGFSYNEQFF.

This chain links TRBV5-1 with TRBJ1-4; perhaps TRBD1 as D (6 bases). V gave up 4 bases and J gave up 5 bases, with 12 bases separating them. CDR1 and CDR2 from the germline V gene are SGHRS and YFSETQ. CDR3 length: 14 amino acids. The CDR3 DNA sequence: TGCGCCAGCAGCCCGGGGGCGGGAAATGAAAAACTGTTTTTT. The encoded protein is CASSPGAGNEKLFF.

Turning to this clone: One end of the junction varies from germline; a read error may be responsible. This chain uses TRBV29-1 with TRBJ2-1, with 7 positions matching TRBD2. Germline CDR1 SQVTM, CDR2 ANQGSEA. This CDR3 is built from 10 residues. The CDR3 DNA reads as TGCAGCGTTCTGGGGGGGTTATTGATCTTC. Amino acid sequence: CSVLGGLLIF.

J is TRBJ1-1 and V is TRBV15, with D possibly being TRBD1 (6 bases). This CDR3 is built from 18 residues. CDR1 is LNHNV and CDR2 is YYDKDF in the germline V gene (reference sequence). Trimming removed 3 bases at V and 1 base at J, with 21 bases between. For the CDR3, the DNA is TGTGCCACCAGCAGGGGGGGAACAGGGCCTAGGCGGAACACTGAAGCTTTCTTT. Translated, it gives CATSRGGTGPRRNTEAFF.

The genes are TRBV5-1 and TRBJ1-2; TRBD1 matches at 7 bases. CDR1 is SGHRS and CDR2 is YFSETQ in the germline V gene. J gave up 4 bases and V 0 bases, and 3 bases lay outside the gene matches. The CDR3 has 14 residues. The CDR3 loop is CASSLGQGSYGYTF. DNA of the CDR3: TGCGCCAGCAGCTTGGGACAGGGCTCCTATGGCTACACCTTC.

This clone has just one count. The rearrangement uses TRBV28 and TRBJ2-1; 9 bases fit TRBD2. V lost 5 bases, J lost 1 base, and 3 bases stayed unmatched. The CDR3 is 15 residues long. From germline, CDR1 is MDHEN and CDR2 SYDVKM. CDR3 DNA sequence: TGTGCCAGCAGTAGAGCGGGAGGTTCCTACAATGAGCAGTTCTTC. As protein: CASSRAGGSYNEQFF.

The rearrangement uses TRBV28 and TRBJ2-6; TRBD1 might be the D (5 bases). The CDR3 runs 21 residues. Germline CDR1 and CDR2: MDHEN and SYDVKM. The V and J ends lost 2 bases and 0 bases respectively, with 23 bases between them. CDR3 protein: CASSLPRQAGLVNSGANVLTF. CDR3 DNA sequence: TGTGCCAGCAGTTTACCCCGCCAGGCAGGGTTAGTAAACTCTGGGGCCAACGTCCTGACTTTC.

The chain combines TRBV10-3 with TRBJ2-7; TRBD2 matches 11 bases. The junction had 4 bases not matched to a gene; V was cut back by 6 bases and J by 0 bases. Per the germline V gene, CDR1 is ENHRY and CDR2 is SYGVKD. CDR3 length: 15 residues. CDR3 bases: TGTGCCATCAGGGCAACTAGCGGGAGCTCCTACGAGCAGTACTTC. It codes for CAIRATSGSSYEQYF.

This rearrangement joins TRBV6-1 to TRBJ1-2; no reliable D call. Per the germline V gene, CDR1 is MNHNS and CDR2 is SASEGT. The CDR3 length is 15 residues. V lost 4 bases and J 5 bases, leaving 17 bases between the germline ends. DNA of the CDR3: TGTGCCAGCAGTGTGTCGGCGGGGTTGGGGTATGGCTACACCTTC. Amino acids: CASSVSAGLGYGYTF.

The V call is TRBV7-9, the J call TRBJ2-3; TRBD2 matches at 12 bases. The CDR3 is made up of 18 amino acids. Unmatched junction bases numbered 9, after V lost 3 bases and J lost 2 bases. Per the germline V gene, CDR1 is SEHNR and CDR2 is FQNEAQ (reference sequence). The chain's CDR3 is CASSFGLAGPRNTDTQYF. The DNA of the CDR3 is TGTGCCAGCAGCTTCGGACTAGCGGGGCCCAGGAACACAGATACGCAGTATTTT. The whole variable domain, remainder taken from reference TRBV7-9 and TRBJ2-3, is DTGVSQNPRHKITKRGQNVTFRCDPISEHNRLYWYRQTLGQGPEFLTYFQNEAQLEKSRLLSDRFSAERPKGSFSTLEIQRTEQGDSAMYLCASSFGLAGPRNTDTQYFGPGTRLTVL.

V usage is TRBV6-1 and J usage is TRBJ2-4; TRBD1 agrees at 7 bases. Trimming took 6 bases from V and 0 from J; bases not matched to a gene: 8. Germline-derived CDR1 and CDR2 are MNHNS and SASEGT. The CDR3 runs 16 residues. Written as DNA, the CDR3 is TGTGCCAGCAGGGAATCAGGGGGTCTAGCCAAAAACATTCAGTACTTC. It codes for CASRESGGLAKNIQYF.